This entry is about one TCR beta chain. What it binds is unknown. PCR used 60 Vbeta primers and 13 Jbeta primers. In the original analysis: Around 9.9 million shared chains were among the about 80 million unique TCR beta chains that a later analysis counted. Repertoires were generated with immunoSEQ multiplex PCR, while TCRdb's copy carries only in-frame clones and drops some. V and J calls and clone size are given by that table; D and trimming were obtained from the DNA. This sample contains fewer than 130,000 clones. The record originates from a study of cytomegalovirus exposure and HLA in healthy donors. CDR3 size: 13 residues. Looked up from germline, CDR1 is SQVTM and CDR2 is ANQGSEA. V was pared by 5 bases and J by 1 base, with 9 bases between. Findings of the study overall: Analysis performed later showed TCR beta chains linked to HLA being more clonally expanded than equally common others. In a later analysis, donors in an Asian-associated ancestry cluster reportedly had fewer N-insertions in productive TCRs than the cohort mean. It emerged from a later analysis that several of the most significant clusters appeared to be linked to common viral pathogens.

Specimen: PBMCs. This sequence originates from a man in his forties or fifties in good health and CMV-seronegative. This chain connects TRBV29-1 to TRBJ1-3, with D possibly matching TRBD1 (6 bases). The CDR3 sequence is CSVPDRSGNTIYF. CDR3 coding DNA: TGCAGCGTTCCCGACAGGTCTGGAAACACCATATATTTT. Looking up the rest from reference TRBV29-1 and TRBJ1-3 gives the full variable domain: SAVISQKPSRDICQRGTSLTIQCQVDSQVTMMFWYRQQPGQSLTLIATANQGSEATYESGFVIDKFPISRPNLTFSTLTVSNMSPEDSSIYLCSVPDRSGNTIYFGEGSWLTVV.